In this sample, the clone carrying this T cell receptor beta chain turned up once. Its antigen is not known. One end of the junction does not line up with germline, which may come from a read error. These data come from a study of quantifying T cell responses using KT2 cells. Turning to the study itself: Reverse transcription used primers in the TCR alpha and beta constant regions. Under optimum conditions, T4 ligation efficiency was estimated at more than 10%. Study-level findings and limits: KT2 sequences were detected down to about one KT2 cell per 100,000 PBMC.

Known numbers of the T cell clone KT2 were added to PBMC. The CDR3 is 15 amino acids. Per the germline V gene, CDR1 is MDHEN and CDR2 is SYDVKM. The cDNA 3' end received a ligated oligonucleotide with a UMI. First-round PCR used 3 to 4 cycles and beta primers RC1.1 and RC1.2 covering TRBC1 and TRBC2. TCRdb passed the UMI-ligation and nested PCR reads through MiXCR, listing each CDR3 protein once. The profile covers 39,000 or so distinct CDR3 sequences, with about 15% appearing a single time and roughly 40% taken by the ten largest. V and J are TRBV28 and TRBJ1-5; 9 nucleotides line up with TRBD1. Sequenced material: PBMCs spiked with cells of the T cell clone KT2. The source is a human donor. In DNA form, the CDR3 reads TGTGCCAGCAGCTTACAGGGGGCGACGAATCAGCCCAAGCATTTT. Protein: CASSLQGATNQPKHF.